One and the same sample provided the 8 T cell receptor beta chains below, sequenced in a study of blood T cells in healthy people across ages. The second PCR ran roughly 6 to 11 cycles with a sample-barcoded 5' primer and J-beta primers. Each CDR3 protein gets one entry after TCRdb re-called the 5' RACE reads with MiXCR. Of fewer than 800,000 distinct CDR3 sequences listed, more than 20% are singletons. These records were also assigned to another study, of T cells of mothers and their children.

Input material: blood. All receptors come from a boy between 10 and 17 years old in good health.

This clonotype has just a few counts. The chain has TRBV29-1 and TRBJ2-5; D is tentatively TRBD1 or TRBD2 (5 bases each). Trimming cost V 7 bases and J 4 bases, with 10 bases left between them. The CDR3 is made up of 11 amino acids. The germline gives CDR1 SQVTM, CDR2 ANQGSEA. The CDR3 DNA reads TGCAGCGCTGGGACGAGAGAGACCCAGTACTTC. It specifies CSAGTRETQYF.

The chain combines TRBV3-1 with TRBJ1-1; no reliable D call. Germline V lookup: CDR1 LGHDT, CDR2 YNNKEL (reference sequence). The CDR3 totals 13 residues. Trimming shortened V by 4 bases and J by 2 bases, and 8 bases separated the two germline ends. CDR3: CASSPITNTEAFF. The DNA for the CDR3 is TGTGCCAGCAGCCCCATTACTAACACTGAAGCTTTCTTT.

Comments on this clonotype: The junction differs from germline at one of its ends, possibly a read error. This sequence joins TRBV6-5 and TRBJ2-1; unclear D gene. The CDR3 has 13 amino acids. Germline CDR1 is MNHEY and CDR2 is SVGAGI. CDR3 DNA: TGTGACAGCAGTCGCCCTTCGGGCAATGAGCAGTTCTTC. It encodes CDSSRPSGNEQFF.

In its sample, this clonotype was seen a few times. The chain combines TRBV6-5 with TRBJ2-4, with 10 bases identical to TRBD1. Trimming at V came to 4 bases and at J to 8 bases, leaving 8 bases not matched to a gene. The V gene's germline CDR1 is MNHEY and CDR2 SVGAGI. CDR3 size: 15 residues. CDR3 region: CASSSWGGQGDIQYF. The CDR3 nucleotides are TGTGCCAGCAGTTCCTGGGGTGGACAGGGGGACATTCAGTACTTC.

The J gene is TRBJ2-3, the V gene TRBV6-5; D gene uncertain. CDR3 length: 14 amino acids. Germline CDR1 is MNHEY and CDR2 is SVGAGI. V gave up 2 bases and J gave up 4 bases, with 10 bases separating them. CDR3 DNA: TGTGCCAGCAGTTACGAAACCGCCTCAGATACGCAGTATTTT. Translation gives CASSYETASDTQYF.

This clonotype has just a few counts. V is TRBV14 and J is TRBJ2-7; D might be TRBD1 or TRBD2, each matching 5 bases. This CDR3 has 12 residues. Germline CDR1 is SGHDN and CDR2 is FVKESK. Trimming stripped 5 bases from V and 7 bases from J, with 12 bases between. This CDR3 reads CASSSRGQEQYF. CDR3 sequence (DNA): TGTGCCAGCAGCTCCCGGGGCCAAGAGCAGTACTTC. The full variable domain, completed using reference TRBV14 and TRBJ2-7, is EAGVTQFPSHSVIEKGQTVTLRCDPISGHDNLYWYRRVMGKEIKFLLHFVKESKQDESGMPNNRFLAERTGGTYSTLKVQPAELEDSGVYFCASSSRGQEQYFGPGTRLTVT.

This clonotype was seen ten or more times. The V gene is TRBV2, the J gene TRBJ2-5; 11 nucleotides align to TRBD2. The last part of the DNA fits TRBJ2-1 better; the J call may be wrong. Germline CDR1 SNHLY, CDR2 FYNNEI. CDR3 length equals 15 residues. CDR3 amino acids: CASSVSGGAYNEQFF. The CDR3 DNA sequence: TGTGCCAGCAGCGTTAGCGGGGGGGCCTACAATGAGCAGTTCTTC.

The V gene is TRBV13, the J gene TRBJ2-5; TRBD2 might be the D (5 bases). Judging by the DNA end, TRBJ2-1 fits better; the J call may be wrong. The CDR3 length is 14 residues. Germline V gives CDR1 PRHDT, CDR2 FYEKMQ (reference sequence). CDR3 DNA: TGTGCCAGCAGCGCGGACCCTCCGGGGAATGAGCAGTTCTTC. This encodes CASSADPPGNEQFF.